These 25 T cell receptor beta chains were all obtained from the same sample, sequenced in a study of CXCR3-negative and CXCR3-positive naive CD8 T cells. It was by 5' RACE with UMI labels that the TRB cDNA libraries were prepared. TCRdb reworked the 5' RACE reads into one entry per CDR3 protein, no DNA. The sample holds roughly 86,000 distinct CDR3 sequences. Input material: naive CXCR3- CD8+ T cells from blood. The subset is: CD45RO-CCR7+CD27+CD95- naive CD8+ T cells lacking CXCR3 (TNR3-). Receptors were obtained from a human donor in good health. Some clones in this sample may be carry-over from other donors' samples.

V and J are TRBV20-1 and TRBJ2-7; TCRdb's D call of TRBD1 is untestable without DNA. This CDR3 spans 14 amino acids. Germline V gene sequence: CDR1 DFQATT, CDR2 SNEGSKA (reference sequence). CDR3 amino acids: CSAARGGFGGEQYF.

The chain recombines TRBV4-1 with TRBJ2-5; TCRdb picks TRBD1, but there is no DNA to check that call. The germline CDR1 and CDR2 sequences are MGHRA and YSYEKL. CDR3 length: 15 residues. The CDR3 here is CASSQVQGVVETQYF.

This rearrangement joins TRBV7-9 to TRBJ1-2. This CDR3 contains 14 residues. Per the germline V gene, CDR1 is SEHNR and CDR2 is FQNEAQ (reference sequence). The CDR3 is CASSLSDEYYGYTF.

This chain links TRBV7-9 with TRBJ2-1; TCRdb reports TRBD2, a call that lacks DNA to check it against. CDR1 is SEHNR and CDR2 is FQNEAQ in the germline V gene (reference sequence). This CDR3 contains 16 residues. The CDR3 protein is CASRPTSGGTYNEQFF.

This rearrangement joins TRBV30 to TRBJ1-5. Looked up from germline, CDR1 is GTSNPN and CDR2 is SVGIG (reference sequence). The CDR3 is 13 residues long. CDR3 sequence reads: CAWSVLQNQPQHF. Full variable domain (remainder filled in from reference TRBV30 and TRBJ1-5): SQTIHQWPATLVQPVGSPLSLECTVEGTSNPNLYWYRQAAGRGLQLLFYSVGIGQISSEVPQNLSASRPQDRQFILSSKKLLLSDSGFYLCAWSVLQNQPQHFGDGTRLSIL.

This chain joins TRBV7-9 and TRBJ2-5; no DNA is available, so the TRBD2 call from TCRdb remains unchecked. Germline V gene data show CDR1 as SEHNR and CDR2 as FQNEAQ (reference sequence). This CDR3 spans 12 amino acids. This chain's CDR3 is CASGTQQETQYF.

The gene calls are TRBV7-2 and TRBJ1-2; without DNA, the TCRdb call of TRBD1 cannot be checked. The CDR3 is made up of 15 amino acids. Per the germline V gene, CDR1 is SGHTA and CDR2 is FQGNSA. The CDR3 spells CASSESGGANYGYTF.

The J gene is TRBJ2-7, the V gene TRBV4-3; the TCRdb D gene call, TRBD1, has no DNA to confirm it. Germline V gene sequence: CDR1 LGHNA, CDR2 YSLEER. This CDR3 has 17 residues. The CDR3 here is CASSQADQDSVSYEQYF.

The V gene is TRBV30, the J gene TRBJ1-1. The CDR3 has 12 amino acids. CDR1 is GTSNPN and CDR2 is SVGIG in the germline V gene (reference sequence). The CDR3 is CAGLLMNTEAFF.

The chain joins TRBV12-3 or TRBV12-4 to TRBJ2-7; TCRdb returns TRBD1, unconfirmable since there is no DNA. The CDR3 runs to 15 residues. The CDR3 spells CASSTGGQGGYEQYF.

The rearrangement joins TRBV4-1 to TRBJ1-2; TCRdb lists TRBD1, though no DNA is available to test this call. CDR1 is MGHRA and CDR2 is YSYEKL in the germline V gene. The CDR3 is 18 amino acids. The CDR3 is CASSHPGTGILEDYGYTF.

This chain joins TRBV20-1 and TRBJ2-7; absent DNA, TCRdb's TRBD1 call cannot be checked. The CDR3 covers 15 residues. Per the germline V gene, CDR1 is DFQATT and CDR2 is SNEGSKA (reference sequence). The CDR3 loop reads CSAAAPGTGFQEQYF.

This rearrangement joins TRBV25-1 to TRBJ1-1; lacking DNA, the TRBD1 call made by TCRdb goes unchecked. Germline loops: CDR1 MGHDK, CDR2 SYGVNS. The CDR3 contains 12 residues. The CDR3 sequence: CASTLGDTEAFF.

This chain joins TRBV29-1 and TRBJ1-3; TCRdb reports TRBD1, a call that lacks DNA to check it against. The CDR3 spans 13 residues. Germline CDR1 reads SQVTM; CDR2 reads ANQGSEA. The CDR3 spells CSAGGPSGNTIYF.

The chain couples TRBV29-1 to TRBJ2-1. The germline gives CDR1 SQVTM, CDR2 ANQGSEA. This CDR3 is built from 11 residues. CDR3 region: CSVVWANEQFF.

This chain uses TRBV20-1 with TRBJ2-1; TCRdb lists TRBD1, though no DNA is available to test this call. The CDR3 has 16 amino acids. Germline-derived CDR1 and CDR2 are DFQATT and SNEGSKA (reference sequence). The CDR3 sequence is CSARGPLDRDDNEQFF.

V usage is TRBV7-9 and J usage is TRBJ2-1; lacking DNA, the TRBD1 call made by TCRdb goes unchecked. The CDR3 loop spans 18 amino acids. Germline V gene lookup returns CDR1 SEHNR and CDR2 FQNEAQ (reference sequence). The CDR3 protein is CASSLEDGLWTAYNEQFF. Together with reference TRBV7-9 and TRBJ2-1, the CDR3 gives the full variable domain: DTGVSQNPRHKITKRGQNVTFRCDPISEHNRLYWYRQTLGQGPEFLTYFQNEAQLEKSRLLSDRFSAERPKGSFSTLEIQRTEQGDSAMYLCASSLEDGLWTAYNEQFFGPGTRLTVL.

The V gene is TRBV29-1, the J gene TRBJ1-1; there is no DNA to check the TCRdb D call of TRBD1. The germline CDR1 and CDR2 sequences are SQVTM and ANQGSEA. The CDR3 extends over 14 amino acids. The CDR3 spells CSVATPTANTEAFF. Combining the CDR3 with reference TRBV29-1 and TRBJ1-1 gives the whole variable domain SAVISQKPSRDICQRGTSLTIQCQVDSQVTMMFWYRQQPGQSLTLIATANQGSEATYESGFVIDKFPISRPNLTFSTLTVSNMSPEDSSIYLCSVATPTANTEAFFGQGTRLTVV.

This sequence joins TRBV20-1 and TRBJ2-3; TCRdb picks TRBD2, but there is no DNA to check that call. Germline loops: CDR1 DFQATT, CDR2 SNEGSKA (reference sequence). This CDR3 region has 13 residues. The CDR3 sequence: CSGVAGGPDTQYF.

V and J are TRBV12-3 or TRBV12-4 and TRBJ1-2. The CDR3 is 16 residues long. Here the CDR3 reads CASSSAGDVFLRGYTF.

The chain is built from TRBV2 and TRBJ2-1. The CDR3 has 15 residues. CDR1 and CDR2 from the germline V gene are SNHLY and FYNNEI. CDR3 sequence reads: CASSEAGEPYNEQFF.

V usage is TRBV7-6 and J usage is TRBJ2-1; the TCRdb call, TRBD2, lacks DNA for checking. The CDR3 is 16 residues long. CDR1 SGHVS and CDR2 FNYEAQ come from the germline V gene. The CDR3 protein is CASSAGTSGGYNEQFF.

The chain uses TRBV2 and TRBJ2-1; the D gene TCRdb calls, TRBD1, cannot be checked with no DNA. The CDR3 runs 13 residues. Germline assignment: CDR1 SNHLY and CDR2 FYNNEI. CDR3 sequence: CATSGVSYNEQFF.

The chain links TRBV6-4 to TRBJ2-2. The CDR3 is 13 amino acids. Per germline, CDR1 MRHNA and CDR2 SNTAGT. The CDR3 spells CASSDGRAGELFF.

V is TRBV20-1 and J is TRBJ2-1; there is no DNA to check the TCRdb D call of TRBD2. Per the germline V gene, CDR1 is DFQATT and CDR2 is SNEGSKA (reference sequence). The CDR3 has 17 amino acids. CDR3 residues: CSAHLAQAGGGLPEQFF.